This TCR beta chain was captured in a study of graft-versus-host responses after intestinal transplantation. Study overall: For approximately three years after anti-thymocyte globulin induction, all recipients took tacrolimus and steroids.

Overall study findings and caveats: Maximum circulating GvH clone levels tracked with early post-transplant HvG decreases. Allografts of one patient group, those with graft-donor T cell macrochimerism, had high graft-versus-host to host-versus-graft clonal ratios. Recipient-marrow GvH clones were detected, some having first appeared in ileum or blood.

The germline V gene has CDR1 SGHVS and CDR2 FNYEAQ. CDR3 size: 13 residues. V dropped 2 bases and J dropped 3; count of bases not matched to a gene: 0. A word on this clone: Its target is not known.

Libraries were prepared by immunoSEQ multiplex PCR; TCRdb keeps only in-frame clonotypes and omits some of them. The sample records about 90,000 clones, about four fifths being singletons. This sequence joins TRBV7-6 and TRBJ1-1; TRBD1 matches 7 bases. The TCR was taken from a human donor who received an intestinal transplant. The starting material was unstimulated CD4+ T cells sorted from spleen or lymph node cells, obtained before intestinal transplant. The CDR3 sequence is CASSLQGDTEAFF. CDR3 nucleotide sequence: TGTGCCAGCAGCTTACAGGGGGACACTGAAGCTTTCTTT.